Below, one T cell receptor beta chain is given with its context. This sample is drawn from a study of blood T cell repertoires in COVID-19. Study overall: The United States, Italy and Spain supplied acute and convalescent COVID-19 samples. Nucleic acid was either cDNA or gDNA, and it came from T cells, B-cell-depleted T cells, or PBMCs.

In the study's own analysis: Amplification of reference gene primers was used by the study to estimate nucleated cell counts. Sequencing was performed with immunoSEQ multiplex PCR; in TCRdb, only in-frame clones are kept and a portion is missing. That table is the source of V, J and clone size, and D and trimming were worked out from the DNA. In the table there are 150,000 to 200,000 clones, around 86% of which are singletons. The germline gives CDR1 SGHNT, CDR2 YENEEA. With 4 bases removed from V and 5 bases from J, the gap between germline ends came to 19 bases. The CDR3 is 16 amino acids. J is TRBJ2-3 and V is TRBV11-3; maybe TRBD1 (6 bases). The sequenced material came from peripheral blood. The receptor was derived from a man aged 45-65 years with active or convalescent COVID-19. CDR3 loop: CASSWAGTTHEDTQYF. The CDR3 DNA follows: TGTGCCAGCAGCTGGGCCGGGACAACTCACGAAGATACGCAGTATTTT.